This TCR beta chain is from a study of Graves' ophthalmopathy and Graves' hyperthyroidism. The authors amplified TCR beta CDR3 regions from RNA transcripts. Second-round multiplex PCR followed a first-round RT-PCR using HTBI primers. TCRdb analysed the multiplex PCR reads with MiXCR anew, one entry per CDR3 protein. The sample has more than 300,000 distinct CDR3 sequences, less than 20% seen once. The germline gives CDR1 MNHNS, CDR2 SASEGT. This CDR3 region has 12 residues. Trimming pared 2 bases from V and 8 bases from J, leaving 9 bases between. For this clonotype: Its specificity is unknown.

Study-level points and caveats: Thyroid clonotypes that were expanded above 0.001 frequency mostly also appeared in blood.

The chain employs TRBV6-1 and TRBJ1-2, with a weak D call TRBD1 (5 bases). The sequenced material came from peripheral blood. The source is a woman in her late teens or twenties with stable Graves' hyperthyroidism. The CDR3: CASSENRLGYTF. DNA for the CDR3: TGTGCCAGCAGTGAAAACAGGTTGGGCTACACCTTC.